This TCR beta chain was identified during a study of T-cell reconstitution after alpha-beta-depleted transplantation in children. Study-wide findings and caveats: Newly produced T cells mostly accounted for T-cell counts and diversity one year post-transplant. The study traced high day-60 TCRbeta diversity in some patients to surviving recipient T cells and thymic progenitors. Alpha-beta T cells present about two months after transplant were reported to originate from several hundred expanded graft clones.

Unique molecular identifiers were used to barcode this TCRbeta library. TCRdb re-analysed the PCR reads in MiXCR, keeping a single row per CDR3 protein. This table holds around 180,000 distinct CDR3 sequences, around 10% found once. This clonotype was seen ten or more times. The antigen is not known. The clonotype was recovered from a boy between 2 and 15 years old with acute myeloid leukemia, due to receive a stem cell transplant. Here the sequenced sample was PBMCs, taken before TCRalphabeta/CD19-depleted stem cell transplant.

The CDR3 DNA reads TGTGCCAGCAGTTACGGACGGGGCACAGATACGCAGTATTTT. This sequence encodes CASSYGRGTDTQYF. V is TRBV6-5 and J is TRBJ2-3; no definite D call. Between the trimmed V and J ends, which lost 2 bases and 1 base, there was a span of 7 bases. Germline assignment: CDR1 MNHEY and CDR2 SVGAGI. The CDR3 sequence is 14 residues long.